This section outlines one T cell receptor (beta chain) sequence together with its context. Its antigen is unknown. This entry is derived from a study of T cell responses to AZD1222 COVID-19 vaccine. Germline lookup yields CDR1 LNHDA and CDR2 SQIVND (reference sequence). V was clipped by 3 bases and J by 3 bases, with 15 bases between them. The CDR3 has 15 residues. TCRdb's copy holds only in-frame clones and misses some; the assay was immunoSEQ multiplex PCR. The sample has around 180,000 clones; about 89% are singletons. General study findings and limits: None of the repertoires were sampled until the peak T cell response had passed.

The chain carries TRBV19 and TRBJ2-7, with D possibly matching TRBD2 (5 bases). The clonotype was recovered from an adult in good health. The sequencing used peripheral blood, collected on day 0 of MenACWY control vaccination. CDR3 nucleotides: TGTGCCAGTAGTATTAGTCGGGCAGGAGGCTACGAGCAGTACTTC. Translating gives CASSISRAGGYEQYF.